This TCR beta chain was documented in a study of blood T cell repertoires in COVID-19. V was clipped by 3 bases and J by 2 bases; unmatched bases: 3. The CDR3 extends over 16 amino acids. The germline V gene encodes CDR1 LGHDT and CDR2 YNNKEL (reference sequence). The method was immunoSEQ multiplex PCR; TCRdb's version includes in-frame clones alone and lacks a portion of them. The sample holds about 220,000 clones, 80% to 90% seen once. This rearrangement joins TRBV3-1 (or the pseudogene TRBV3-2) to TRBJ2-7; 14 bases are shared with TRBD2. This receptor was identified in a woman between 50 and 59 years old with acute COVID-19. Sequencing was done on a sample of PBMCs or T cells enriched from blood (not recorded which). CDR3 in DNA: TGTGCCAGCAGCCACTGGGGACTAGCGGGGGCCTACGAGCAGTACTTC. Amino acids: CASSHWGLAGAYEQYF.